This T cell receptor beta chain is drawn from a study of blood T cell repertoires in COVID-19. Produced via immunoSEQ multiplex PCR; TCRdb's table is partial and in-frame only. The table includes roughly 250,000 clones, about 86% detected once. The CDR3 sequence is 13 residues long. V gave up 4 bases and J gave up 3 bases, with 9 bases separating them. Per germline, CDR1 SNHLY and CDR2 FYNNEI. Sequencing was carried out using peripheral blood. This rearrangement joins TRBV2 to TRBJ1-2, with D possibly being TRBD1 (5 bases). This sequence was found in a woman under 40 with COVID-19, enrolled during active disease. CDR3 DNA sequence: TGTGCCAGCAGTGGACGGGGGTACTATGGCTACACCTTC. Its protein product is CASSGRGYYGYTF.